One sample yielded the 15 T cell receptor beta chains listed below, sequenced in a study of cytomegalovirus exposure and HLA in healthy donors. The PCR ran on 60 Vbeta and 13 Jbeta primers. The protocol was immunoSEQ multiplex PCR, while the TCRdb copy is restricted to in-frame clones and leaves out a portion. The table has about 92,000 clones, around four fifths seen once. The sequencing sample was made of PBMCs. These receptors came from a man between 45 and 60 years old in good health and CMV-seropositive.

This clone has only one observation. J is TRBJ2-5 and V is TRBV14, with D tentatively TRBD2 (6 bases). Looked up from germline, CDR1 is SGHDN and CDR2 is FVKESK. The CDR3 covers 14 residues. V lost 2 bases and J 5 bases, leaving 12 bases between the germline ends. The CDR3 here is CASSQQGGLETQYF. CDR3 DNA sequence: TGTGCCAGCAGCCAACAGGGAGGATTGGAGACCCAGTACTTC.

This clone has only a few counts. The chain links TRBV19 to TRBJ2-7; TRBD2 aligns across 11 bases. The CDR3 length is 16 residues. CDR1 is LNHDA and CDR2 is SQIVND in the germline V gene (reference sequence). The V gene end was trimmed by 4 bases and the J gene end by 4 bases; junction bases not matched to a gene: 9. CDR3 protein: CASSTKGTSGIYEQYF. The CDR3 DNA follows: TGTGCCAGTAGTACAAAAGGGACTAGCGGAATATACGAGCAGTACTTC.

J is TRBJ1-2 and V is TRBV25-1, with TRBD1 matching over 11 bases. J was trimmed by 4 bases and V by 3 bases; bases with no gene match: 7. Germline-derived CDR1 and CDR2 are MGHDK and SYGVNS. The CDR3 is 16 amino acids. The CDR3 protein is CASSDRVGTGGYGYTF. In nucleotides, the CDR3 is TGTGCCAGCAGTGATAGGGTGGGGACAGGGGGCTATGGCTACACCTTC.

The gene calls are TRBV15 and TRBJ2-5; TRBD1 is a possible D gene (6 bases). This CDR3 has 15 amino acids. Trimming removed 6 bases at V and 1 base at J, with 15 bases between. The V gene's germline CDR1 is LNHNV and CDR2 YYDKDF (reference sequence). In nucleotides, the CDR3 is TGTGCCACCAGGACAGGAGATCCTACCCAAGAGACCCAGTACTTC. Protein: CATRTGDPTQETQYF.

The sample holds one count of this clone. The CDR3 spells CASSSDRGPYEQYF. In nucleotides, the CDR3 is TGTGCCAGCAGCTCGGACAGGGGGCCATACGAGCAGTACTTC. The rearrangement links TRBV7-2 to TRBJ2-5; 11 bases align to TRBD1. The end of the DNA aligns better with TRBJ2-7, so the J call may be wrong. This CDR3 region has 14 residues. CDR1 is SGHTA and CDR2 is FQGNSA in the germline V gene.

CDR3 amino acids: CASSGTSETQYF. The CDR3 coding sequence is TGTGCCAGCAGTGGGACTAGCGAGACCCAGTACTTC. The chain links TRBV2 to TRBJ2-5; TRBD2 aligns across 8 bases. V dropped 4 bases and J dropped 5; count of bases not matched to a gene: 0. CDR1 and CDR2 from the germline V gene are SNHLY and FYNNEI. The CDR3 runs to 12 residues.

The chain combines TRBV10-3 with TRBJ1-1; possibly TRBD1 for D (5 bases). V shed 11 bases and J shed 0 bases, with 16 bases lying between them. CDR3 length: 14 amino acids. Germline V gene data show CDR1 as ENHRY and CDR2 as SYGVKD. This CDR3 reads CASTETDLNTEAFF. The CDR3 region has the DNA TGTGCCTCAACGGAGACAGACTTGAACACTGAAGCTTTCTTT.

The chain links TRBV10-3 to TRBJ2-7, with unresolved D. The V gene lost 0 bases and the J gene lost 5 bases, with 11 bases spanning the gap. CDR3 length: 14 amino acids. Germline V gene lookup returns CDR1 ENHRY and CDR2 SYGVKD. CDR3 sequence reads: CAISESTQSDEQYF. For the CDR3, the DNA is TGTGCCATCAGTGAGTCAACCCAGAGCGACGAGCAGTACTTC.

This sequence joins TRBV5-8 and TRBJ1-6; D is possibly TRBD1 (5 bases). Trimming pared 4 bases from V and 6 bases from J, leaving 17 bases between. CDR1 SGHTS and CDR2 YDEGEE come from the germline V gene. The CDR3 loop spans 16 amino acids. The CDR3 region is CASSPPRRGGNSPLHF. The CDR3 bases are TGTGCCAGCAGCCCTCCCCGGCGGGGGGGTAATTCACCCCTCCACTTT.

The table lists this clone with a few counts. The chain joins TRBV4-2 to TRBJ2-7, with 13 bases aligning to TRBD2. Trimming removed 4 bases from V and 2 bases from J; junction bases left unmatched: 2. The CDR3 runs 15 residues. The germline gives CDR1 LGHNA, CDR2 YNFKEQ. The DNA of the CDR3 is TGTGCCAGCAGCCGAGGGACTAGCGGGACCTACGAGCAGTACTTC. Its protein is CASSRGTSGTYEQYF.

This clone was recorded once. The V call is TRBV4-3, the J call TRBJ1-5; D is possibly TRBD1 (6 bases). Germline values: CDR1 LGHNA, CDR2 YSLEER. The CDR3 runs to 16 residues. The ends were cut back, 1 base at V and 4 bases at J, with 14 bases in the middle. In DNA form, the CDR3 reads TGCGCCAGCAGCCAAGTGGGCAGGACAGAAAATCAGCCCCAGCATTTT. This codes for CASSQVGRTENQPQHF.

This clone was seen more than once but under ten times. V is TRBV9 and J is TRBJ1-5; D may be TRBD1 (6 bases). From germline, CDR1 is SGDLS and CDR2 YYNGEE. The CDR3 runs 14 residues. V shed 3 bases and J shed 4 bases, with 11 bases lying between them. The CDR3 loop reads CASSAPGTNQPQHF. The DNA for the CDR3 is TGTGCCAGCAGCGCACCCGGGACAAATCAGCCCCAGCATTTT.

The V call is TRBV5-1, the J call TRBJ2-5, with 8 bases matching TRBD2. V shed 0 bases and J 3 bases; nucleotides not matched to a gene: 4. Germline values: CDR1 SGHRS, CDR2 YFSETQ. The CDR3 extends over 15 amino acids. This CDR3 reads CASSLAGTREETQYF. In nucleotides, the CDR3 is TGCGCCAGCAGCTTGGCCGGGACTAGAGAAGAGACCCAGTACTTC. Full variable domain (outside the CDR3, taken from reference TRBV5-1 and TRBJ2-5): KAGVTQTPRYLIKTRGQQVTLSCSPISGHRSVSWYQQTPGQGLQFLFEYFSETQRNKGNFPGRFSGRQFSNSRSEMNVSTLELGDSALYLCASSLAGTREETQYFGPGTRLLVL.

The V and J genes are TRBV5-6 and TRBJ2-2, with 9 bases aligning to TRBD1. CDR3 length: 16 amino acids. V lost 1 base, J lost 4 bases, and 5 bases stayed unmatched. CDR1 and CDR2 (germline): SGHDT, YYEEEE. The CDR3 DNA reads as TGTGCCAGCAGCTTGCAGGACAGGGGTGCCACCGGGGAGCTGTTTTTT. This encodes CASSLQDRGATGELFF.

This clone came up once. The chain employs TRBV4-3 and TRBJ2-1, with 9 bases lining up with TRBD2. This CDR3 comprises 15 residues. Germline trimming cut 3 bases from V and 6 bases from J; bases unmatched to any gene: 6. Looked up from germline, CDR1 is LGHNA and CDR2 is YSLEER. CDR3 amino acids: CASSQRGGGANEQFF. The CDR3 DNA sequence: TGCGCCAGCAGCCAGCGCGGGGGGGGAGCCAATGAGCAGTTCTTC.